This passage covers 21 T cell receptor beta chains from one sample sequenced in a study of cytomegalovirus exposure and HLA in healthy donors. Both 60 Vbeta primers and 13 Jbeta primers went into the PCR. The repertoire was sequenced with immunoSEQ multiplex PCR; TCRdb's copy has only in-frame clones and lacks some. The sample lists about 140,000 clones, more than 60% occurring once. Material for sequencing was PBMCs. These receptors all stem from a male donor in good health and CMV-seronegative.

Only a few counts were recorded for this clone. V gene TRBV6-5 combines with J gene TRBJ1-1; 7 nucleotides line up with TRBD1. After removal of 6 bases from V and 1 base from J, the junction contained 2 bases not matched to a gene. There are 13 residues in the CDR3. Germline CDR1 reads MNHEY; CDR2 reads SVGAGI. CDR3 sequence reads: CASRRQGNTEAFF. CDR3 in DNA: TGTGCCAGCAGGAGACAGGGGAACACTGAAGCTTTCTTT.

The chain uses TRBV30 and TRBJ1-2; the D gene is possibly TRBD1 (5 bases). CDR1 and CDR2 from the germline V gene are GTSNPN and SVGIG (reference sequence). This CDR3 contains 14 residues. Deletions cut 1 base from V and 5 bases from J, with 14 bases between. Here the CDR3 DNA reads TGTGCCTGGAGTGAGGGTCGGGGGTTGTATGGCTACACCTTC. Its protein is CAWSEGRGLYGYTF.

A few counts support this clone. The rearrangement links TRBV7-9 to TRBJ2-4; 9 bases map to TRBD1. CDR1 is SEHNR, CDR2 FQNEAQ, per germline (reference sequence). The trim removed 7 bases at V and 9 bases at J, leaving 7 bases unmatched. The CDR3 covers 13 residues. The CDR3 region is CASTSGTGIIQYF. In nucleotides, the CDR3 is TGTGCCAGCACGTCCGGGACAGGGATCATTCAGTACTTC. Supplemented by reference TRBV7-9 and TRBJ2-4, the full variable domain reads DTGVSQNPRHKITKRGQNVTFRCDPISEHNRLYWYRQTLGQGPEFLTYFQNEAQLEKSRLLSDRFSAERPKGSFSTLEIQRTEQGDSAMYLCASTSGTGIIQYFGAGTRLSVL.

The chain recombines TRBV4-3 with TRBJ2-3, with D unclear. Germline loops: CDR1 LGHNA, CDR2 YSLEER. The CDR3 runs 15 residues. V gave up 0 bases and J gave up 1 base, with 8 bases separating them. The CDR3 nucleotides are TGCGCCAGCAGCCAAGAACTATATCGCACAGATACGCAGTATTTT. This gives the protein CASSQELYRTDTQYF.

The CDR3 sequence is CASSRDSSYNEQFF. In nucleotides, the CDR3 is TGCGCCAGCAGTCGGGACAGTTCCTACAATGAGCAGTTCTTC. The chain has TRBV10-1 and TRBJ2-1, with 7 positions matching TRBD1. With V trimmed by 5 bases and J by 1 base, 2 bases remained unmatched. From germline, CDR1 is WNHNN and CDR2 SYGVQD (reference sequence). The CDR3 is 14 amino acids.

The chain couples TRBV13 to TRBJ2-3; TRBD2 aligns across 11 bases. V was clipped by 5 bases and J by 1 base; unmatched bases: 8. CDR1 is PRHDT and CDR2 is FYEKMQ in the germline V gene (reference sequence). This CDR3 region has 17 residues. The CDR3 protein is CASSPRTSGRRTDTQYF. CDR3 in DNA: TGTGCCAGCAGCCCCCGGACTAGCGGGCGTCGCACAGATACGCAGTATTTT.

The rearrangement links TRBV6-5 to TRBJ2-7, with D possibly TRBD1 on 5 matching bases. The V end lost 4 bases, the J end lost 0 bases, and 13 bases lay between the germline ends. The CDR3 extends over 15 amino acids. Germline-derived CDR1 and CDR2 are MNHEY and SVGAGI. CDR3 protein: CASSLEGATSYEQYF. CDR3 bases: TGTGCCAGCAGTTTGGAAGGGGCGACCTCCTACGAGCAGTACTTC.

This clone was picked up a small number of times. This chain uses TRBV29-1 with TRBJ2-5; D is possibly TRBD2 (6 bases). Germline CDR1 is SQVTM and CDR2 is ANQGSEA. This CDR3 comprises 13 residues. V was cut by 7 bases and J by 0 bases, with 12 bases left in between. CDR3 DNA sequence: TGCAGCGCCACGGAGGGCTACCAAGAGACCCAGTACTTC. Translated: CSATEGYQETQYF.

The chain employs TRBV6-5 and TRBJ2-5; 7 bases line up with TRBD2. The end of the DNA aligns better with TRBJ2-7, so the J call may be wrong. Germline V gives CDR1 MNHEY, CDR2 SVGAGI. The CDR3 spans 15 residues. The CDR3 region is CASSYSIRGGYEQYF. The CDR3 nucleotides read TGTGCCAGCAGTTACTCGATTAGGGGAGGGTACGAGCAGTACTTC.

The gene calls are TRBV6-1 and TRBJ1-4, with unresolved D. CDR1 and CDR2 (germline): MNHNS, SASEGT. The CDR3 has 14 amino acids. V lost 3 bases and J 5 bases, leaving 10 bases between the germline ends. This CDR3 reads CASSDRVVNEKLFF. The CDR3 nucleotides are TGTGCCAGCAGTGACCGAGTTGTGAATGAAAAACTGTTTTTT.

This clone was detected only a few times. This chain joins TRBV4-1 and TRBJ2-7, with D perhaps matching TRBD2 (6 bases). CDR3 length: 14 amino acids. CDR1 MGHRA and CDR2 YSYEKL come from the germline V gene. Trimming cost V 2 bases and J 3 bases, with 11 bases left between them. The CDR3 sequence is CASSQLAGSYEQYF. For the CDR3, the DNA is TGCGCCAGCAGCCAATTGGCGGGGAGCTACGAGCAGTACTTC.

The chain joins TRBV6-1 to TRBJ1-2; 7 positions match TRBD1. V was clipped by 7 bases and J by 8 bases; unmatched bases: 16. Germline lookup yields CDR1 MNHNS and CDR2 SASEGT. The CDR3 loop spans 15 amino acids. The CDR3 DNA reads as TGTGCCAGCATCCCCGGCAGGGGGGTGGTGGGGGGCTACACCTTC. Residues: CASIPGRGVVGGYTF.

V and J are TRBV28 and TRBJ2-7; D may be TRBD1 (6 bases). With 6 bases removed from V and 4 bases from J, the gap between germline ends came to 19 bases. Germline V gene sequence: CDR1 MDHEN, CDR2 SYDVKM. CDR3 length equals 15 residues. CDR3 amino acids: CASRPPLGAGYEQYF. CDR3 sequence (DNA): TGTGCCAGCAGGCCTCCTCTGGGGGCAGGGTACGAGCAGTACTTC.

The chain links TRBV2 to TRBJ1-4; D remains ambiguous. Germline V gene data show CDR1 as SNHLY and CDR2 as FYNNEI. CDR3 size: 17 residues. The V and J ends lost 7 bases and 0 bases respectively, with 18 bases between them. CDR3 sequence (DNA): TGTGCCAGCACCCCGATGAGGAGCAGCGCAACTAATGAAAAACTGTTTTTT. Translation: CASTPMRSSATNEKLFF. Combining the CDR3 with reference TRBV2 and TRBJ1-4 gives the whole variable domain EPEVTQTPSHQVTQMGQEVILRCVPISNHLYFYWYRQILGQKVEFLVSFYNNEISEKSEIFDDQFSVERPDGSNFTLKIRSTKLEDSAMYFCASTPMRSSATNEKLFFGSGTQLSVL.

Points on this clone: The junction departs from germline at one end; a sequencing error may be responsible. V is TRBV7-7 and J is TRBJ2-5, with TRBD1 matching over 8 bases. The germline gives CDR1 SSHAT, CDR2 FNYEAQ (reference sequence). The CDR3 loop spans 15 amino acids. The DNA for the CDR3 is TGTGCTAGCAGCTTAGGGACAGGTAGACAAGAGACCCAGTACTTC. Its translation: CASSLGTGRQETQYF.

This rearrangement joins TRBV30 to TRBJ1-2; D is unresolved. Germline-derived CDR1 and CDR2 are GTSNPN and SVGIG (reference sequence). The V gene lost 8 bases and the J gene lost 3 bases, with 13 bases spanning the gap. The CDR3 is made up of 12 amino acids. The chain's CDR3 is CARYAQDYGYTF. The DNA for the CDR3 is TGTGCCCGCTACGCTCAAGACTATGGCTACACCTTC.

This chain connects TRBV19 to TRBJ2-2; D not certain. Trimming shortened V by 1 base and J by 6 bases, and 6 bases separated the two germline ends. This CDR3 has 13 amino acids. Germline-derived CDR1 and CDR2 are LNHDA and SQIVND (reference sequence). The CDR3, as DNA: TGTGCCAGTAGTATAGGTGGAGCCGGGGAGCTGTTTTTT. Its protein is CASSIGGAGELFF.

A few counts support this clone. J is TRBJ1-6 and V is TRBV4-1; no definite D call. The CDR3 is 15 amino acids. The V gene's germline CDR1 is MGHRA and CDR2 YSYEKL. V was pared by 4 bases and J by 7 bases, with 14 bases between. As DNA, the CDR3 is TGCGCCAGCAGCCCCCAGATGGTCCTCAATTCACCCCTCCACTTT. It specifies CASSPQMVLNSPLHF.

The V gene is TRBV2, the J gene TRBJ2-7; TRBD2 matches 8 bases. This CDR3 spans 15 amino acids. V lost 2 bases and J lost 2; bases outside the gene matches: 5. Germline V gene data show CDR1 as SNHLY and CDR2 as FYNNEI. CDR3 coding DNA: TGTGCCAGCAGTGAAATAGCGGGGATGGCCTACGAGCAGTACTTC. This translates into CASSEIAGMAYEQYF. Full variable domain (outside the CDR3, taken from reference TRBV2 and TRBJ2-7): EPEVTQTPSHQVTQMGQEVILRCVPISNHLYFYWYRQILGQKVEFLVSFYNNEISEKSEIFDDQFSVERPDGSNFTLKIRSTKLEDSAMYFCASSEIAGMAYEQYFGPGTRLTVT.

This clone was observed a handful of times. The same CDR3 arises from other DNA sequences in this sample as well. V usage is TRBV7-7 and J usage is TRBJ2-5; weak D call: TRBD1 (7 bases). The germline CDR1 and CDR2 sequences are SSHAT and FNYEAQ (reference sequence). V was pared by 1 base and J by 1 base, with 10 bases between. This CDR3 has 15 residues. CDR3 protein: CASSLGGTVQETQYF. CDR3 nucleotide sequence: TGTGCCAGCAGCTTAGGCGGGACAGTCCAAGAGACCCAGTACTTC.

V is TRBV2 and J is TRBJ1-1; D is unclear. Germline assignment: CDR1 SNHLY and CDR2 FYNNEI. The CDR3 is 14 amino acids. V dropped 6 bases and J dropped 10 bases, with 21 bases sitting between them. CDR3 residues: CASRERRREKVAFF. Here the CDR3 DNA reads TGTGCCAGCAGGGAAAGGCGACGGGAGAAAGTAGCTTTCTTT.